A selection of T cell receptor beta chains follows, all from one sample in a study of blood T cells in healthy people across ages. TCRdb called the 5' RACE reads again in MiXCR, with one record for every CDR3 protein. In the table there are 1,500,000 or so distinct CDR3 sequences, roughly 43% of which are singletons. Input material: blood. These receptors came from a woman between 18 and 29 years old in good health. Each CDR3 is given with its conserved first and last residue. Each record gives: D gene, clone size, V gene, J gene, CDR3 DNA, CDR3 protein. A D gene is named only where the DNA matches it firmly. Size tells how often a clone was seen (once, few, many) or the class of an expanded clone, and some rows leave it out.

D: NA
size: many
V: TRBV14
J: TRBJ2-7
DNA: TGTGCCAGCAGCCATCCCCCCGTTAGCGTGGGCGAGCAGTACTTC
CDR3: CASSHPPVSVGEQYF

D: NA
size: NA
V: TRBV20-1
J: TRBJ1-1
DNA: TGCAGTGCCTTCTGGAACACTGAAGCTTTCTTT
CDR3: CSAFWNTEAFF

D: TRBD2
size: NA
V: TRBV3-1
J: TRBJ2-3
DNA: TGTGCCACTCTGGCGGCGGGAGATACGCAGGAGTTT
CDR3: CATLAAGDTQEF

D: NA
size: NA
V: TRBV20-1
J: TRBJ1-5
DNA: TGCAGTGCTCACCCAGGGAAGAGCAATCAGCCCCAGCATTTT
CDR3: CSAHPGKSNQPQHF

D: NA
size: NA
V: TRBV12-3/TRBV12-4
J: TRBJ1-1
DNA: TGTGCCAGCAGCTGGGCCGCAGACACTGAAGCTTTCTTT
CDR3: CASSWAADTEAFF

D: TRBD1
size: few
V: TRBV12-3/TRBV12-4
J: TRBJ1-5
DNA: TGTGCCAGCAGTTTTTACTGGGACAGGGGGCAAATAGACAATCAGCCCCAGCATTTT
CDR3: CASSFYWDRGQIDNQPQHF

D: TRBD2
size: NA
V: TRBV6-5
J: TRBJ2-1
DNA: TGTGCCAGCAGTCGTAGCGGGAGCCCTTACAATGAGCAGTTCTTC
CDR3: CASSRSGSPYNEQFF

D: TRBD1
size: NA
V: TRBV6-5
J: TRBJ2-7
DNA: TGTGCCAGCGGACAGGGGGTATGGGAGCAGTACTTC
CDR3: CASGQGVWEQYF

D: NA
size: NA
V: TRBV4-3
J: TRBJ2-1
DNA: TGCGCCAGCAGCCAAGATCGACTAGTTGAGCAGTTCTTC
CDR3: CASSQDRLVEQFF

D: TRBD2
size: NA
V: TRBV20-1
J: TRBJ2-1
DNA: TGCAGTGCTCCGGGACTAGCGGGGGATGAGCAGTTCTTC
CDR3: CSAPGLAGDEQFF

D: NA
size: NA
V: TRBV12-3/TRBV12-4
J: TRBJ2-7
DNA: TGTGCCAGCAGCAGGACCGACGAGCAGTACTTC
CDR3: CASSRTDEQYF

D: NA
size: NA
V: TRBV20-1
J: TRBJ2-5
DNA: TGCAGCGCTCCTACAGGGTCTTATGAGCAGTACTTC
CDR3: CSAPTGSYEQYF

D: NA
size: few
V: TRBV20-1
J: TRBJ2-5
DNA: TGCAGTGCTGGGGCCGGACCCCAGAGGGAGACCCAGTACTTC
CDR3: CSAGAGPQRETQYF

D: TRBD2
size: many
V: TRBV29-1
J: TRBJ2-7
DNA: TGCAGCGTCGTAGCGGGGGGCGCGTACGAGCAGTACTTC
CDR3: CSVVAGGAYEQYF

D: TRBD2
size: NA
V: TRBV12-3/TRBV12-4
J: TRBJ2-1
DNA: TGTGCCAGCAGTCCTTTGACTAGCCTGGGAGGGTATGAGCAGTTCTTC
CDR3: CASSPLTSLGGYEQFF

D: TRBD1
size: NA
V: TRBV7-2
J: TRBJ2-1
DNA: TGTGCCAGCAGCCGAAGGACAGGGCCCTACAATGAGCAGTTCTTC
CDR3: CASSRRTGPYNEQFF

D: NA
size: NA
V: TRBV10-3
J: TRBJ2-7
DNA: TGTGCCATCAGTACTGGACTGGCGGGCTACGAGCAGTACTTC
CDR3: CAISTGLAGYEQYF

D: TRBD2
size: NA
V: TRBV15
J: TRBJ2-7
DNA: TGTGCCACCAGCACTACTAGCGGGCGACGCTCCTACAATGAGCAGTACTTC
CDR3: CATSTTSGRRSYNEQYF

D: TRBD2
size: NA
V: TRBV11-2
J: TRBJ2-1
DNA: TGTGCCAGCAGCTTAGATTTTGGACTAGCGGGAGGGAGCTCCTACAATGAGCAGTTCTTC
CDR3: CASSLDFGLAGGSSYNEQFF

D: TRBD2
size: NA
V: TRBV4-1
J: TRBJ2-3
DNA: TGCGCCGGCAGCGATAGGTTGCGGGGGGATTCTAGCACAGATACACAGTATTTT
CDR3: CAGSDRLRGDSSTDTQYF